Listed here are 18 T cell receptor beta chains from one sample, sequenced in a study of T cells after yellow fever vaccination. TCRdb re-called the 5' RACE reads through MiXCR, storing one row per CDR3 protein. The table lists about 340,000 distinct CDR3 sequences, about 12% of them singletons, with 2.5% to 4% in the top ten. The material sequenced was CD4+ T cells sorted from PBMCs, taken 15 days after the yellow fever booster vaccination. The receptors derive from a man aged 18 to 30 who received the YFV17D yellow fever vaccine.

This clonotype was counted at least ten times. V usage is TRBV7-9 and J usage is TRBJ1-3; D remains ambiguous. The V gene's germline CDR1 is SEHNR and CDR2 FQNEAQ (reference sequence). Trimming cost V 4 bases and J 4 bases, with 8 bases left between them. The CDR3 contains 13 residues. CDR3 amino acids: CASSSLGGNTIYF. CDR3 nucleotide sequence: TGTGCCAGCAGCTCTTTGGGAGGAAACACCATATATTTT.

In the case of this clonotype: A much larger clone lies one base from this, so it may be a read error. J is TRBJ2-3 and V is TRBV7-2; 11 nucleotides match TRBD2. There are 15 residues in the CDR3. Per the germline V gene, CDR1 is SGHTA and CDR2 is FQGNSA. Trimming cost V 1 base and J 6 bases; bases outside gene matches: 3. CDR3 DNA sequence: TGTGCCAGCAGCTTAGGACTAGCGGGGAAGGATACGCAGTATTTT. Its protein is CASSLGLAGKDTQYF.

This clonotype was seen at least ten times. The chain links TRBV6-6 to TRBJ1-6; weak D call: TRBD1 (5 bases). Germline CDR1 reads MNHNY; CDR2 reads SVGAGI (reference sequence). CDR3 length: 13 residues. V lost 6 bases and J 4 bases, leaving 7 bases between the germline ends. The CDR3 DNA follows: TGTGCCAGCAGGACAGAATATAATTCACCCCTCCACTTT. Translating gives CASRTEYNSPLHF.

In this sample, this clonotype turned up a few times. The chain links TRBV12-5 to TRBJ2-5; TRBD1 matches 7 bases. This CDR3 contains 14 residues. From germline, CDR1 is LGHNT and CDR2 FRNRAP. The ends lost 7 bases at V and 0 bases at J; junction bases unmatched: 5. The CDR3 here is CASVDRMYQETQYF. CDR3 DNA sequence: TGTGCTAGTGTGGACAGGATGTACCAAGAGACCCAGTACTTC.

The rearrangement uses TRBV5-1 and TRBJ2-2; maybe TRBD1 (6 bases). Trimming pared 0 bases from V and 7 bases from J, leaving 7 bases between. This CDR3 comprises 13 residues. CDR1 is SGHRS, CDR2 YFSETQ, per germline. CDR3 amino acids: CASSLGGHGELFF. In nucleotides, the CDR3 is TGCGCCAGCAGCTTGGGGGGGCACGGGGAGCTGTTTTTT.

The chain carries TRBV7-6 and TRBJ2-7; 7 bases line up with TRBD1. The CDR3 contains 14 residues. The trim removed 5 bases at V and 5 bases at J, leaving 9 bases unmatched. The germline gives CDR1 SGHVS, CDR2 FNYEAQ. CDR3 sequence (DNA): TGTGCCAGCAGCAAGGACAGGATTCTCCACGAGCAGTACTTC. Protein sequence: CASSKDRILHEQYF.

This clonotype was found a few times. The genes are TRBV28 and TRBJ1-6; unclear D gene. The V and J ends lost 3 bases and 6 bases respectively, with 6 bases between them. Germline V lookup: CDR1 MDHEN, CDR2 SYDVKM. The CDR3 contains 13 residues. The CDR3: CASSFDLNSPLHF. As DNA, the CDR3 is TGTGCCAGCAGTTTTGACCTTAATTCACCCCTCCACTTT.

This clonotype was seen a few times. The V gene is TRBV30, the J gene TRBJ1-4, with D possibly TRBD1 on 5 matching bases. The germline V and J ends were trimmed by 1 base and 5 bases, with 11 bases remaining between them. CDR1 is GTSNPN, CDR2 SVGIG, per germline (reference sequence). This CDR3 is 14 amino acids long. In DNA, the CDR3 is TGTGCCTGGAGTGCCGGGACGTCGAATGAAAAACTGTTTTTT. Its protein product is CAWSAGTSNEKLFF.

V is TRBV4-2 and J is TRBJ2-3, with 9 bases identical to TRBD2. The V gene's germline CDR1 is LGHNA and CDR2 YNFKEQ. CDR3 length: 19 amino acids. The V and J ends lost 0 bases and 0 bases, in that order; junction bases with no gene match: 10. The CDR3: CASSQDPSGGISSTDTQYF. Here the CDR3 DNA reads TGTGCCAGCAGCCAAGATCCCAGCGGGGGGATTTCTAGCACAGATACGCAGTATTTT.

The chain has TRBV2 and TRBJ2-7; D perhaps matches TRBD2 (5 bases). V lost 7 bases and J 4 bases, leaving 8 bases between the germline ends. Looked up from germline, CDR1 is SNHLY and CDR2 is FYNNEI. The CDR3 is 11 residues long. Written as DNA, the CDR3 is TGTGCCAGCATGCGGGTTTACGAGCAGTACGTC. It is translated as CASMRVYEQYV.

The sample holds a few counts of this clonotype. The chain has TRBV5-1 and TRBJ2-3; no reliable D call. V lost 0 bases and J lost 10, with 18 bases in between. Per the germline V gene, CDR1 is SGHRS and CDR2 is YFSETQ. The CDR3 length is 15 residues. CDR3 sequence reads: CASSLEVLAPKAQYF. The CDR3 DNA reads as TGCGCCAGCAGCTTGGAAGTCTTGGCACCCAAGGCGCAGTATTTT.

This clonotype was observed a handful of times. The CDR3 reads CASSYIKTGGSNTEAFF. CDR3 coding DNA: TGTGCCAGCAGTTACATTAAGACAGGGGGATCGAACACTGAAGCTTTCTTT. The J gene is TRBJ1-1, the V gene TRBV6-5, with 9 bases aligning to TRBD1. CDR3 length equals 17 residues. CDR1 is MNHEY and CDR2 is SVGAGI in the germline V gene. The trim removed 2 bases at V and 1 base at J, leaving 8 bases unmatched.

This clonotype was observed a handful of times. The rearrangement joins TRBV10-3 to TRBJ2-2; D may be TRBD1 (7 bases). Trimming cost V 6 bases and J 4 bases, with 12 bases left between them. CDR1 ENHRY and CDR2 SYGVKD come from the germline V gene. CDR3 length: 14 amino acids. CDR3 amino acids: CAIREGAGTGELFF. The CDR3 DNA is TGTGCCATCAGGGAGGGGGCCGGCACCGGGGAGCTGTTTTTT.

The chain has TRBV7-2 and TRBJ2-5; 12 bases map to TRBD1. The length of the CDR3 is 16 residues. The germline V gene has CDR1 SGHTA and CDR2 FQGNSA. V shed 5 bases, J shed 5 bases, and the junction held 9 bases outside the gene matches. CDR3: CASSPQGQGAGETQYF. The CDR3 nucleotides are TGTGCCAGCAGCCCACAGGGACAGGGGGCAGGGGAGACCCAGTACTTC.

This rearrangement joins TRBV7-2 to TRBJ1-5, with a tentative D call TRBD1 (5 bases). Looked up from germline, CDR1 is SGHTA and CDR2 is FQGNSA. V gave up 1 base and J gave up 4 bases, with 14 bases separating them. The CDR3 has 16 residues. As DNA, the CDR3 is TGTGCCAGCAGCTTAGGTGGTAGGGCAGGGAATCAGCCCCAGCATTTT. It encodes CASSLGGRAGNQPQHF. Variable domain in full (rest from reference TRBV7-2 and TRBJ1-5): GAGVSQSPSNKVTEKGKDVELRCDPISGHTALYWYRQSLGQGLEFLIYFQGNSAPDKSGLPSDRFSAERTGGSVSTLTIQRTQQEDSAVYLCASSLGGRAGNQPQHFGDGTRLSIL.

This chain connects TRBV20-1 to TRBJ2-5; 10 bases are shared with TRBD2. Losses at the gene ends were 5 bases for V and 5 bases for J; bases not matched to a gene: 8. The CDR3 has 14 amino acids. Germline CDR1 is DFQATT and CDR2 is SNEGSKA (reference sequence). The CDR3 DNA reads TGCAGTGCTTCTAGCGGGGGCCGGGGGGAGACCCAGTACTTC. Protein product: CSASSGGRGETQYF.

In its sample, this clonotype was seen a few times. V and J are TRBV7-6 and TRBJ2-6, with 8 bases identical to TRBD1. The CDR3 loop spans 18 amino acids. The germline CDR1 and CDR2 sequences are SGHVS and FNYEAQ. Trimming removed 3 bases from V and 2 bases from J; junction bases left unmatched: 9. This CDR3 reads CASSFGRGQVAGANVLTF. The CDR3 DNA is TGTGCCAGCAGCTTCGGCAGGGGGCAGGTCGCTGGGGCCAACGTCCTGACTTTC.

This chain connects TRBV2 to TRBJ2-5, with D tentatively TRBD2 (6 bases). Trimming took 8 bases from V and 1 from J, leaving 11 bases between them. Germline-derived CDR1 and CDR2 are SNHLY and FYNNEI. This CDR3 has 13 amino acids. CDR3 sequence reads: CASGRDSQETQYF. The DNA for the CDR3 is TGTGCCAGCGGCCGGGACTCCCAAGAGACCCAGTACTTC. Together with reference TRBV2 and TRBJ2-5, the CDR3 gives the full variable domain: EPEVTQTPSHQVTQMGQEVILRCVPISNHLYFYWYRQILGQKVEFLVSFYNNEISEKSEIFDDQFSVERPDGSNFTLKIRSTKLEDSAMYFCASGRDSQETQYFGPGTRLLVL.